These 7 T cell receptor beta chains share one sample of origin, sequenced in a study of CD8 T cells in Susac syndrome. With random hexamers, reverse transcription was performed on roughly 0.5 to 1 ug of RNA. One entry per CDR3 protein results from TCRdb running MiXCR on the immunoSEQ multiplex PCR reads. The sample includes about 440,000 distinct CDR3 sequences, approximately 85% of them seen just once. Sequencing input: CD8+ T cells from PBMCs. The receptors here all came from a human donor with multiple sclerosis.

Remarks on this clonotype: A read error may produce the germline difference seen at one junction end. The chain combines TRBV6-2 or TRBV6-3 with TRBJ1-1, with a weak D call TRBD1 (6 bases). CDR3 length equals 13 residues. CDR1 and CDR2 (germline): MNHEY, SVGEGT. The CDR3 region is CASYTTGNAEAFF. The DNA for the CDR3 is TGTGCCAGCTATACCACAGGGAACGCTGAAGCTTTCTTT.

The chain uses TRBV5-1 and TRBJ2-3, with 8 bases identical to TRBD2. This CDR3 comprises 14 residues. Germline values: CDR1 SGHRS, CDR2 YFSETQ. V lost 4 bases, J lost 6 bases, and 7 bases stayed unmatched. CDR3 in amino acids: CASSASGGYDTQYF. For the CDR3, the DNA is TGCGCCAGCAGCGCCAGCGGGGGATACGATACGCAGTATTTT.

The table lists this clonotype with a count of one. The genes are TRBV7-9 and TRBJ2-1; D might be TRBD2 (5 bases). CDR1 and CDR2 (germline): SEHNR, FQNEAQ (reference sequence). Deletions cut 4 bases from V and 6 bases from J, with 7 bases between. This CDR3 is built from 12 residues. CDR3: CASSWESNEQFF. CDR3 nucleotides: TGTGCCAGCAGCTGGGAGTCCAATGAGCAGTTCTTC.

The genes are TRBV12-5 and TRBJ1-2; D is possibly TRBD1 (6 bases). Germline loops: CDR1 LGHNT, CDR2 FRNRAP. V lost 5 bases and J lost 5, with 15 bases in between. The CDR3 has 14 residues. This chain's CDR3 is CASGIGTPVYGYTF. Here the CDR3 DNA reads TGTGCTAGTGGTATCGGGACACCGGTTTATGGCTACACCTTC.

The rearrangement joins TRBV4-1 to TRBJ2-7, with TRBD1 matching 9 bases. CDR1 and CDR2 (germline): MGHRA, YSYEKL. This CDR3 has 16 amino acids. Trimming at V came to 1 base and at J to 4 bases, leaving 8 bases not matched to a gene. In nucleotides, the CDR3 is TGCGCCAGCAGCCAAGTTTGGGGACAGGGACATTACGAGCAGTACTTC. Translated, it gives CASSQVWGQGHYEQYF.

This clonotype was recorded once. The chain carries TRBV7-9 and TRBJ2-1; 8 bases are shared with TRBD1. The germline gives CDR1 SEHNR, CDR2 FQNEAQ (reference sequence). The CDR3 spans 14 residues. J lost 5 bases, V lost 4 bases, and 4 bases had no gene match. CDR3 amino acids: CASSSRDRHNEQFF. The CDR3 DNA follows: TGTGCCAGCAGCTCTAGGGACAGGCACAATGAGCAGTTCTTC.

J is TRBJ2-1 and V is TRBV7-3; D not certain. This CDR3 contains 15 residues. Looked up from germline, CDR1 is SGHTA and CDR2 is FQGTGA. Trimming took 3 bases from V and 0 from J, leaving 9 bases between them. For the CDR3, the DNA is TGTGCCAGCAGCTTTTATGGCAGCTCCTACAATGAGCAGTTCTTC. It is translated as CASSFYGSSYNEQFF.